What follows describes a single T cell receptor (beta chain). The CDR3 consists of 16 residues. V lost 5 bases to trimming and J lost 2 bases; unmatched junction nucleotides: 8. Looked up from germline, CDR1 is SGHTA and CDR2 is FQGNSA. The data belong to a study of T cells in narcolepsy. Sequencing used immunoSEQ multiplex PCR; TCRdb keeps in-frame clones, though not all of them. The sample has about 40,000 clones, more than 70% seen once. The J gene is TRBJ2-7, the V gene TRBV7-2; 11 nucleotides agree with TRBD2. The TCR originated in a human donor with narcolepsy. The sample was CD45RA- memory CD4+ T cells from PBMCs. As DNA, the CDR3 is TGTGCCAGCAGCGAAACTAGCGGGGGTTCAGCCTACGAGCAGTACTTC. Translating gives CASSETSGGSAYEQYF.